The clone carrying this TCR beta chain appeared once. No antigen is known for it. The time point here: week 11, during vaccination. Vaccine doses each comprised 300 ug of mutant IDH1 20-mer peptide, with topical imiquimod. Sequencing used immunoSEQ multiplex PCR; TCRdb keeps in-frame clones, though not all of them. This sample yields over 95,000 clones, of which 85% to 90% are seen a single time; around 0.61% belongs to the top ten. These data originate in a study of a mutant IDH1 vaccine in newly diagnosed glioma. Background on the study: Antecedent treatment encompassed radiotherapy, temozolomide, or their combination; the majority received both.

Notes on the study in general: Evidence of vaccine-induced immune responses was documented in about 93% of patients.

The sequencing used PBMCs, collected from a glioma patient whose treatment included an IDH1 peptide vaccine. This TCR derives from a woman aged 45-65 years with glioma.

CDR3 region: CASRLTSGRTDTQYF. For the CDR3, the DNA is TGTGCCAGCAGGCTGACTAGCGGGAGAACAGATACGCAGTATTTT. V and J are TRBV6-5 and TRBJ2-3, with 12 bases that match TRBD2. The CDR3 is made up of 15 amino acids. CDR1 and CDR2 (germline): MNHEY, SVGAGI. The junction had 4 bases not matched to a gene; V was cut back by 6 bases and J by 3 bases.